This TCR beta chain was obtained from a study of blood T cell repertoires in COVID-19. Study-level background: In each case, the material was cDNA or gDNA derived from T cells, B-cell-depleted T cells, or PBMCs.

Data came from immunoSEQ multiplex PCR; TCRdb stores just in-frame clones and leaves some out. The sample lists around 390,000 clones; around nine tenths were seen once. J gave up 1 base and V 0 bases, and 12 bases lay outside the gene matches. The CDR3 is 19 amino acids. CDR1 SQVTM and CDR2 ANQGSEA come from the germline V gene. Sample: PBMCs or T cells enriched from blood (not recorded which). The clonotype was recovered from a woman aged 45-65 years who had recovered from COVID-19. The V call is TRBV29-1, the J call TRBJ1-4; 9 bases match TRBD1. The CDR3 loop is CSVEDKSGQGYETNEKLFF. The DNA of the CDR3 is TGCAGCGTTGAAGATAAGTCGGGACAGGGTTACGAAACTAATGAAAAACTGTTTTTT.